These 18 T cell receptor beta chains were sequenced from one sample in a study of patients and donors after allogeneic stem cell transplantation. From the RT-PCR reads, TCRdb called clonotypes with MiXCR, one entry per CDR3 protein. Of roughly 880,000 distinct CDR3 sequences in the sample, about a sixth were seen once. Sequencing input: blood, either unsorted or a sorted T cell fraction (not recorded which). Receptor source: a human donor who was either an allogeneic HSCT recipient or a stem cell or donor lymphocyte infusion donor (not recorded which). It is not recorded whose cells these are; they may come from a transplant donor.

The chain links TRBV29-1 to TRBJ2-5; 10 bases fit TRBD2. V lost 6 bases, J lost 0 bases, and 4 bases stayed unmatched. Germline-derived CDR1 and CDR2 are SQVTM and ANQGSEA. This CDR3 comprises 14 residues. CDR3 in amino acids: CSVNSGGNQETQYF. The CDR3, as DNA: TGCAGCGTAAATAGCGGGGGGAACCAAGAGACCCAGTACTTC.

This chain uses TRBV7-2 with TRBJ1-1; D is undetermined. The CDR3 covers 17 residues. Germline values: CDR1 SGHTA, CDR2 FQGNSA. V lost 2 bases, J lost 1 base, and 17 bases lay in between. The DNA of the CDR3 is TGTGCCAGCAGCTTATGGCGAAGGCGATTCGAGAACACTGAAGCTTTCTTT. Translating it yields CASSLWRRRFENTEAFF. Drawing the rest from reference TRBV7-2 and TRBJ1-1, the complete variable domain is GAGVSQSPSNKVTEKGKDVELRCDPISGHTALYWYRQSLGQGLEFLIYFQGNSAPDKSGLPSDRFSAERTGGSVSTLTIQRTQQEDSAVYLCASSLWRRRFENTEAFFGQGTRLTVV.

This clonotype was seen only a few times. The gene calls are TRBV10-3 and TRBJ1-4, with D tentatively TRBD1 (5 bases). There are 15 residues in the CDR3. Germline V gene data show CDR1 as ENHRY and CDR2 as SYGVKD. Trimming removed 1 base from V and 4 bases from J, with 10 bases in between. CDR3 protein: CAISEFGGSNEKLFF. The CDR3 bases are TGTGCCATCAGTGAGTTCGGGGGAAGTAATGAAAAACTGTTTTTT.

This clonotype has more than one count but fewer than ten. The chain carries TRBV6-1 and TRBJ2-1; D possibly corresponds to TRBD2 (6 bases). From germline, CDR1 is MNHNS and CDR2 SASEGT. The ends were cut back, 5 bases at V and 7 bases at J, with 15 bases in the middle. The CDR3 extends over 14 amino acids. CDR3 sequence: CASSHGGPRNEQFF. The DNA for the CDR3 is TGTGCCAGCAGTCACGGGGGTCCGAGGAATGAGCAGTTCTTC.

This clonotype was recorded many times. The V and J genes are TRBV12-3 or TRBV12-4 and TRBJ2-3; D uncertain. The CDR3 spans 11 residues. The ends were cut back, 6 bases at V and 6 bases at J, with 7 bases in the middle. CDR3 DNA sequence: TGTGCCAGCAGCCGCGAGGATACGCAGTATTTT. Residues: CASSREDTQYF.

This chain uses TRBV7-9 with TRBJ1-1; D remains unclear. The CDR3 consists of 14 residues. Germline lookup yields CDR1 SEHNR and CDR2 FQNEAQ (reference sequence). With 5 bases removed from V and 0 bases from J, the gap between germline ends came to 10 bases. CDR3 region: CASSQSTVNTEAFF. CDR3 bases: TGTGCCAGCAGCCAATCGACGGTGAACACTGAAGCTTTCTTT.

J is TRBJ2-1 and V is TRBV29-1; D is unclear. V was shortened by 5 bases and J by 6 bases, with 11 bases between the two germline ends. Germline lookup yields CDR1 SQVTM and CDR2 ANQGSEA. The CDR3 consists of 12 residues. The CDR3 spells CSVSGPLNEQFF. In DNA form, the CDR3 reads TGCAGCGTTTCAGGACCGCTCAATGAGCAGTTCTTC.

This chain joins TRBV6-2 or TRBV6-3 and TRBJ2-5, with 8 bases lining up with TRBD2. The V segment lost 2 bases and the J segment 5 bases; nucleotides outside the gene matches: 13. Germline assignment: CDR1 MNHEY and CDR2 SVGEGT. The CDR3 sequence is 17 residues long. CDR3 protein: CASSYPAGSGGWETQYF. Here the CDR3 DNA reads TGTGCCAGCAGTTACCCTGCCGGGAGCGGGGGATGGGAGACCCAGTACTTC.

The V and J genes are TRBV5-4 and TRBJ2-7, with 9 bases fitting TRBD2. This CDR3 has 14 residues. Germline-derived CDR1 and CDR2 are SGHNT and YYREEE (reference sequence). The trim removed 5 bases at V and 2 bases at J, leaving 5 bases unmatched. The CDR3 DNA is TGTGCCAGCAGATCGGGACTAGCAGCCTACGAGCAGTACTTC. Amino acid sequence: CASRSGLAAYEQYF. The full variable domain, with the rest looked up from reference TRBV5-4 and TRBJ2-7, is ETGVTQSPTHLIKTRGQQVTLRCSSQSGHNTVSWYQQALGQGPQFIFQYYREEENGRGNFPPRFSGLQFPNYSSELNVNALELDDSALYLCASRSGLAAYEQYFGPGTRLTVT.

This clonotype was recorded a few times. V and J are TRBV3-1 and TRBJ2-1; D possibly corresponds to TRBD2 (7 bases). Trimming removed 1 base at V and 0 bases at J, with 10 bases between. This CDR3 is 16 amino acids long. Germline V gene sequence: CDR1 LGHDT, CDR2 YNNKEL (reference sequence). This CDR3 is CASSQGGGASYNEQFF. The CDR3 coding sequence is TGTGCCAGCAGCCAAGGAGGGGGGGCCTCCTACAATGAGCAGTTCTTC.

The chain combines TRBV12-3 or TRBV12-4 with TRBJ1-2; 8 positions agree with TRBD1. Trimming at V came to 5 bases and at J to 3 bases, leaving 8 bases not matched to a gene. This CDR3 contains 15 residues. CDR3 in amino acids: CASSPSGGQYYGYTF. The CDR3 DNA reads as TGTGCCAGCAGTCCATCAGGGGGCCAATACTATGGCTACACCTTC.

This clonotype was detected only a few times. The V and J genes are TRBV20-1 and TRBJ1-4, with D perhaps TRBD1 (6 bases). V was clipped by 5 bases and J by 8 bases, with 18 bases between them. CDR1 is DFQATT and CDR2 is SNEGSKA in the germline V gene (reference sequence). The CDR3 consists of 14 residues. CDR3 residues: CSALKRSGGEKLFF. Here the CDR3 DNA reads TGCAGTGCTTTAAAGAGGTCGGGGGGCGAAAAACTGTTTTTT.

This clonotype was found a few times. The chain uses TRBV30 and TRBJ2-2; D not certain. This CDR3 is built from 12 residues. Trimming removed 3 bases from V and 7 bases from J, with 9 bases in between. Germline V lookup: CDR1 GTSNPN, CDR2 SVGIG (reference sequence). CDR3 nucleotides: TGTGCCTGGAGCGTCTTACTCGGGGAGCTGTTTTTT. It translates to CAWSVLLGELFF.

As regards this clonotype: Compared with germline, one end of the junction differs, possibly owing to a read error. The V gene is TRBV7-3, the J gene TRBJ2-4, with TRBD1 identical over 9 bases. Germline CDR1 SGHTA, CDR2 FQGTGA. The CDR3 length is 16 residues. The CDR3 region is CASSVTGGKAKNIQYF. Written as DNA, the CDR3 is TGTGCCAGCAGCGTAACAGGGGGCAAAGCCAAAAACATTCAGTACTTC.

This clonotype occurred a few times. The V gene is TRBV20-1, the J gene TRBJ2-7; D is unresolved. Germline CDR1 and CDR2: DFQATT and SNEGSKA (reference sequence). The CDR3 totals 13 residues. V lost 0 bases and J lost 5, with 11 bases in between. CDR3 amino acids: CSARDLSVHEQYF. In DNA form, the CDR3 reads TGCAGTGCTAGAGATCTGAGCGTGCACGAGCAGTACTTC.

In its sample, this clonotype was seen a few times. The chain is built from TRBV6-1 and TRBJ2-3; possibly TRBD1 for D (5 bases). CDR1 and CDR2 (germline): MNHNS, SASEGT. The CDR3 totals 16 residues. Between the trimmed V and J ends, which lost 6 bases and 2 bases, there was a span of 18 bases. As DNA, the CDR3 is TGTGCCAGCAGCCGGACGGCAGGGAAGCCCACAGATACGCAGTATTTT. Amino acid sequence: CASSRTAGKPTDTQYF.

V is TRBV15 and J is TRBJ2-7; 10 bases match TRBD1. J was trimmed by 0 bases and V by 7 bases; bases with no gene match: 3. The germline V gene encodes CDR1 LNHNV and CDR2 YYDKDF (reference sequence). The CDR3 loop spans 14 amino acids. In DNA form, the CDR3 reads TGTGCCACCACGGGACAGGGGAACTCCTACGAGCAGTACTTC. Protein: CATTGQGNSYEQYF.

V usage is TRBV6-5 and J usage is TRBJ2-3; 9 bases match TRBD2. CDR1 is MNHEY and CDR2 is SVGAGI in the germline V gene. V shed 2 bases and J 1 base; nucleotides not matched to a gene: 4. This CDR3 region has 16 residues. The CDR3 protein is CASSYLSGGGTDTQYF. DNA for the CDR3: TGTGCCAGCAGTTACCTTAGCGGGGGAGGCACAGATACGCAGTATTTT.